In this sample, the clone carrying this T cell receptor beta chain turned up a few times. Its cognate antigen is unknown. This record comes from a study of blood T cells in healthy people across ages. General study findings and limits: Donor CMV status, an unknown factor, possibly confounded changes in expanded clonotypes.

For the second PCR, which ran for about 6 to 11 cycles, a sample-barcoded 5' primer and a J-beta primer mix were used. MiXCR was run by TCRdb on the 5' RACE reads, yielding one entry per CDR3 protein. This table has roughly 500,000 distinct CDR3 sequences, 20% to 30% appearing once. This sample was shared with a second study, whose subject was T cells of mothers and their children. As that study records: The study sampled a few healthy Caucasian mothers and their six children. Extracted RNA, in its entirety, went into cDNA synthesis at about 1.5 ug per 15 ul. Related mother-child pairs shared slightly more overlap than unrelated pairs, but the difference was non-significant.

The sequencing input was blood. This clonotype originated in a boy aged 10-17 years in good health.

CDR3 coding DNA: TGTGCCAGCAGTTACGGGACTAGCGGAAATGAGCAGTTCTTC. Protein sequence: CASSYGTSGNEQFF. V is TRBV6-5 and J is TRBJ2-5, with 11 bases aligning to TRBD2. The end of the DNA is better explained by TRBJ2-1, so the J call may be wrong. Germline CDR1 and CDR2: MNHEY and SVGAGI. The CDR3 runs 14 residues.